This T cell receptor (beta chain) was captured in a study of CD8+CD57+ T cells in acquired aplastic anemia. Points from the study as a whole: Levels of CD8+ Simpson's diversity were not significantly distinct in patients versus controls. Over 25 CD8+ CDR3 sequences occurred in both the patients and the controls.

Patients sequenced had flow cytometry evidence of CD8+CD57+ cell expansion. Severe acquired aplastic anemia was present in all patients. TCR beta VDJ and CDR3 profiling used genomic DNA as template. TCRdb re-analysed the reads in MiXCR, keeping a single row per CDR3 protein. The sample yields about 160,000 distinct CDR3 sequences, 40% to 55% seen once. This clonotype showed up many times. Its antigen remains unknown. From germline, CDR1 is SGHRS and CDR2 YFSETQ. The CDR3 length is 17 residues. The junction had 10 bases not matched to a gene; V was cut back by 4 bases and J by 4 bases. The receptor comes from a human donor with aplastic anemia. This chain links TRBV5-1 with TRBJ2-7; TRBD2 aligns across 14 bases. Specimen: sorted CD4+, CD8+, or CD8+CD57+ T cells (not recorded which) from PBMCs. The CDR3 protein is CASSTRLAGGPRYEQYF. The DNA of the CDR3 is TGCGCCAGCAGCACGAGACTAGCGGGAGGGCCAAGGTACGAGCAGTACTTC.